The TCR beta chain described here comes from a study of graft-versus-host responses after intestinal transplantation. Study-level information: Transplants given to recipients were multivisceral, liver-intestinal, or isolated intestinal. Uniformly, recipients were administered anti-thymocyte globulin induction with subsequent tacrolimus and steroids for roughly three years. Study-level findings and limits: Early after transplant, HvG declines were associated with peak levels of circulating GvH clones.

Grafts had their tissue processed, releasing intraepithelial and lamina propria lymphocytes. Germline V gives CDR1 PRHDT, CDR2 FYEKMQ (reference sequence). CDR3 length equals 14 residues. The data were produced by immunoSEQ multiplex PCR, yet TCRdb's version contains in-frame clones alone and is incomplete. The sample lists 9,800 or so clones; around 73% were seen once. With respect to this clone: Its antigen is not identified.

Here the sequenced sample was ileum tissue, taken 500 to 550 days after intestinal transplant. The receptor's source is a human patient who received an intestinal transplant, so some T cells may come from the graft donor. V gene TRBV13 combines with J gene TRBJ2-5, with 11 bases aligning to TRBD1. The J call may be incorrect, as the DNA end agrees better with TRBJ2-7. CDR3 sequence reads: CASSPGQGDYEQYF. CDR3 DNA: TGTGCCAGCAGCCCGGGACAGGGGGACTACGAGCAGTACTTC.